These T cell receptor beta chains were read from a single sample in a study of post-analysis software for immune sequencing data. TCRdb re-derived calls from the PCR reads in MiXCR, one entry per CDR3 protein. Of over 300,000 distinct CDR3 sequences detected, around a third appear once; the ten largest clones hold 13%. Sequenced sample: blood. The receptors were gathered from a girl aged 10-17 years with multiple sclerosis. Each CDR3 is given with its conserved first and last residue. The order of the fields is clone size, D gene, V gene, J gene, CDR3 protein, CDR3 DNA. D genes are given only for firm matches. Clone size is not always given. Where it is, it says once, few, many or a class for expanded clones.

abundance: few
d_gene: NA
v_gene: TRBV6-2/TRBV6-3
j_gene: TRBJ2-5
CDR3aa: CASSYDGRRQTQYF
CDR3nt: TGTGCCAGCAGTTACGACGGCCGTCGACAGACCCAGTACTTC

abundance: few
d_gene: TRBD2
v_gene: TRBV5-1
j_gene: TRBJ2-3
CDR3aa: CATKTSAEDTQYF
CDR3nt: TGCGCCACCAAGACTAGCGCCGAAGATACGCAGTATTTT

abundance: NA
d_gene: NA
v_gene: TRBV5-6
j_gene: TRBJ2-3
CDR3aa: CASFPWGDPPDTQYF
CDR3nt: TGTGCCAGCTTCCCTTGGGGGGATCCCCCAGATACGCAGTATTTT

abundance: few
d_gene: NA
v_gene: TRBV12-5
j_gene: TRBJ2-1
CDR3aa: CASGLQGYFYNEQFF
CDR3nt: TGTGCTAGTGGCTTACAGGGATATTTCTACAATGAGCAGTTCTTC

abundance: few
d_gene: TRBD1
v_gene: TRBV5-5
j_gene: TRBJ1-1
CDR3aa: CASSPGTGGWNTEAFF
CDR3nt: TGTGCCAGCAGTCCCGGGACAGGGGGCTGGAACACTGAAGCTTTCTTT

abundance: NA
d_gene: NA
v_gene: TRBV2
j_gene: TRBJ2-5
CDR3aa: CASRYGREETQYF
CDR3nt: TGTGCCAGCAGATATGGGCGGGAAGAGACCCAGTACTTC

abundance: NA
d_gene: TRBD2
v_gene: TRBV5-1
j_gene: TRBJ2-7
CDR3aa: CASSLAGEDSGRVRYF
CDR3nt: TGCGCCAGCAGCTTGGCCGGGGAAGATAGCGGGAGAGTGCGGTACTTC

abundance: NA
d_gene: NA
v_gene: TRBV20-1
j_gene: TRBJ2-7
CDR3aa: CSARRKRSSYEQYF
CDR3nt: TGCAGTGCTAGAAGGAAAAGGTCCTCCTACGAGCAGTACTTC

abundance: NA
d_gene: TRBD1
v_gene: TRBV6-5
j_gene: TRBJ1-2
CDR3aa: CAAVRGPSYGYTF
CDR3nt: TGTGCCGCGGTGAGGGGGCCGTCCTATGGCTACACCTTC

abundance: NA
d_gene: TRBD2
v_gene: TRBV20-1
j_gene: TRBJ2-5
CDR3aa: CSANSGGARETQYF
CDR3nt: TGCAGTGCTAATAGCGGGGGGGCTAGGGAGACCCAGTACTTC

abundance: few
d_gene: NA
v_gene: TRBV12-3/TRBV12-4
j_gene: TRBJ2-7
CDR3aa: CASTGGDRDYEQYF
CDR3nt: TGTGCCAGCACGGGGGGGGACAGAGATTACGAGCAGTACTTC

abundance: few
d_gene: TRBD2
v_gene: TRBV12-3/TRBV12-4
j_gene: TRBJ2-7
CDR3aa: CASSFGHNGRPYEQYF
CDR3nt: TGTGCCAGCAGTTTTGGACATAACGGGAGGCCGTACGAGCAGTACTTC

abundance: few
d_gene: TRBD1
v_gene: TRBV20-1
j_gene: TRBJ2-7
CDR3aa: CSAREGLTGDDYEQYF
CDR3nt: TGCAGTGCTAGAGAGGGTCTAACAGGGGATGACTACGAGCAGTACTTC

abundance: NA
d_gene: NA
v_gene: TRBV7-2
j_gene: TRBJ2-1
CDR3aa: CASSAMGRDNEQFF
CDR3nt: TGTGCCAGCAGCGCTATGGGGCGCGACAATGAGCAGTTCTTC

abundance: NA
d_gene: NA
v_gene: TRBV20-1
j_gene: TRBJ2-5
CDR3aa: CSAAQSPTRWTQYF
CDR3nt: TGCAGTGCGGCGCAGAGCCCTACGCGGTGGACCCAGTACTTC

abundance: NA
d_gene: TRBD1
v_gene: TRBV20-1
j_gene: TRBJ1-2
CDR3aa: CSASIGTGGEGYTF
CDR3nt: TGCAGTGCTAGTATCGGGACAGGGGGTGAAGGCTACACCTTC

abundance: NA
d_gene: NA
v_gene: TRBV12-3/TRBV12-4
j_gene: TRBJ2-7
CDR3aa: CASSSQFSSYEQYF
CDR3nt: TGTGCCAGCAGTTCGCAGTTTAGCTCCTACGAGCAGTACTTC

abundance: NA
d_gene: NA
v_gene: TRBV6-5
j_gene: TRBJ2-7
CDR3aa: CASSYGNTRGYEQYF
CDR3nt: TGTGCCAGCAGTTACGGGAACACCAGAGGGTACGAGCAGTACTTC

abundance: NA
d_gene: TRBD1
v_gene: TRBV5-5
j_gene: TRBJ2-6
CDR3aa: CASSFSIWTGGTSGANVLTF
CDR3nt: TGTGCCAGCAGCTTTTCGATCTGGACAGGGGGAACTTCTGGGGCCAACGTCCTGACTTTC

abundance: NA
d_gene: NA
v_gene: TRBV27
j_gene: TRBJ2-5
CDR3aa: CASSLGSMETQYF
CDR3nt: TGTGCCAGCAGTTTAGGCAGCATGGAGACCCAGTACTTC

abundance: few
d_gene: NA
v_gene: TRBV7-2
j_gene: TRBJ2-5
CDR3aa: CASSPAFGAQYF
CDR3nt: TGTGCCAGCAGCCCCGCTTTCGGTGCCCAGTACTTC

abundance: few
d_gene: TRBD1
v_gene: TRBV7-8
j_gene: TRBJ1-2
CDR3aa: CASSFRQGGGYTF
CDR3nt: TGTGCCAGCAGCTTCCGACAGGGCGGGGGCTACACCTTC

abundance: NA
d_gene: TRBD1
v_gene: TRBV7-9
j_gene: TRBJ2-7
CDR3aa: CASNNYRDRDHEQYF
CDR3nt: TGTGCCAGCAACAATTACCGGGACAGGGACCACGAGCAGTACTTC

abundance: NA
d_gene: TRBD2
v_gene: TRBV12-3/TRBV12-4
j_gene: TRBJ2-5
CDR3aa: CASSPTSGEGTQYF
CDR3nt: TGTGCCAGCAGTCCCACTAGCGGGGAGGGGACCCAGTACTTC

abundance: few
d_gene: NA
v_gene: TRBV5-1
j_gene: TRBJ1-6
CDR3aa: CASRLGELNSPLHF
CDR3nt: TGCGCCAGTCGACTCGGGGAGCTAAATTCACCCCTCCACTTT

abundance: NA
d_gene: TRBD2
v_gene: TRBV6-6
j_gene: TRBJ2-2
CDR3aa: CASSRLSGGRGTGELFF
CDR3nt: TGTGCCAGCAGTCGGCTATCGGGAGGTAGAGGCACCGGGGAGCTGTTTTTT

abundance: few
d_gene: NA
v_gene: TRBV3-1
j_gene: TRBJ2-7
CDR3aa: CASSQGVEGLYEQYF
CDR3nt: TGTGCCAGCAGCCAAGGGGTGGAAGGTCTGTACGAGCAGTACTTC

abundance: NA
d_gene: NA
v_gene: TRBV7-3
j_gene: TRBJ2-1
CDR3aa: CASSLGQAKSSYNEQFF
CDR3nt: TGTGCCAGCAGCTTAGGGCAGGCTAAGAGCTCCTACAATGAGCAGTTCTTC

abundance: NA
d_gene: TRBD2
v_gene: TRBV11-2
j_gene: TRBJ2-7
CDR3aa: CASTTSRTSGGNYEQYF
CDR3nt: TGTGCCAGCACCACGTCCCGGACTAGCGGGGGGAATTACGAGCAGTACTTC